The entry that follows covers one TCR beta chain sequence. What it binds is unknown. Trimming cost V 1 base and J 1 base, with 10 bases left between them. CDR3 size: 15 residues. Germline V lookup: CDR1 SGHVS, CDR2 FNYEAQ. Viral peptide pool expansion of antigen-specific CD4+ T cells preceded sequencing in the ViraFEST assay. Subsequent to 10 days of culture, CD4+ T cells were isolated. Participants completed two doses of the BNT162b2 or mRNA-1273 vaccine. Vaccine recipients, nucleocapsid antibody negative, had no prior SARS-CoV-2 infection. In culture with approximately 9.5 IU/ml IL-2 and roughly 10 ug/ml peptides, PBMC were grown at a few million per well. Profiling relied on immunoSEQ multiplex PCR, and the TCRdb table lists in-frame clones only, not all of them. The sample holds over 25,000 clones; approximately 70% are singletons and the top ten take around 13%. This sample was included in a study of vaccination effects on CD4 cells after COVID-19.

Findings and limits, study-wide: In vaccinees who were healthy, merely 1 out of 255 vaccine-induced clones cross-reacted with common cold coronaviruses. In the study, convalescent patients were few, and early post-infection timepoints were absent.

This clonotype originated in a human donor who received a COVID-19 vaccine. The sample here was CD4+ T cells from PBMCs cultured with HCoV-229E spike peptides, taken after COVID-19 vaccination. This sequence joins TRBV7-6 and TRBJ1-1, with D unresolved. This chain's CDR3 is CASSLDAAANTEAFF. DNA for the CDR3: TGTGCCAGCAGCTTAGATGCAGCTGCGAACACTGAAGCTTTCTTT.